This T cell receptor beta chain appears in the sequencing data of a study of blood T cell repertoires in COVID-19. Trimming took off 0 bases at V and 3 bases at J, with 8 bases between the two ends. The CDR3 loop spans 14 amino acids. Germline V gene data show CDR1 as SGDLS and CDR2 as YYNGEE. The data were produced by immunoSEQ multiplex PCR, yet TCRdb's version contains in-frame clones alone and is incomplete. The table includes some 220,000 clones, about four fifths detected once. The chain joins TRBV9 to TRBJ2-3, with D possibly matching TRBD1 (5 bases). The clonotype comes from a woman aged 25 to 39 who had recovered from COVID-19. Sequencing was done on a sample of peripheral blood. CDR3 sequence reads: CASSVDKGTDTQYF. The CDR3 DNA is TGTGCCAGCAGCGTAGACAAGGGGACAGATACGCAGTATTTT.